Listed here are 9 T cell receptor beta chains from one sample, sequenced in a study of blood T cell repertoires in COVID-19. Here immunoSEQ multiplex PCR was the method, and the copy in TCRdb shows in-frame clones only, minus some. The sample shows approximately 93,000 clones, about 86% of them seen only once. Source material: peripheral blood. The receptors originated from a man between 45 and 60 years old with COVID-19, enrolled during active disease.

Written as DNA, the CDR3 is TGTGCCAGTACGGGCGGGGCGGTCTCCTACAATGAGCAGTTCTTC. Protein: CASTGGAVSYNEQFF. The chain joins TRBV19 to TRBJ2-1; possible D gene TRBD2, 6 bases. The CDR3 sequence is 15 residues long. Germline assignment: CDR1 LNHDA and CDR2 SQIVND (reference sequence). Trimming left V 7 bases short and J 0 bases short, with 13 bases between.

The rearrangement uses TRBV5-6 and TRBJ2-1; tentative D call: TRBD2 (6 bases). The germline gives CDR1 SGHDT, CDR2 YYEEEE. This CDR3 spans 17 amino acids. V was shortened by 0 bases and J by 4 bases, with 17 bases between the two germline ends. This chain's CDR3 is CASSLGRGLRPYNEQFF. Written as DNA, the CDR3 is TGTGCCAGCAGCTTGGGGCGGGGCCTCAGACCATACAATGAGCAGTTCTTC. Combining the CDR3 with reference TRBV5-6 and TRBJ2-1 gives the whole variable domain DAGVTQSPTHLIKTRGQQVTLRCSPKSGHDTVSWYQQALGQGPQFIFQYYEEEERQRGNFPDRFSGHQFPNYSSELNVNALLLGDSALYLCASSLGRGLRPYNEQFFGPGTRLTVL.

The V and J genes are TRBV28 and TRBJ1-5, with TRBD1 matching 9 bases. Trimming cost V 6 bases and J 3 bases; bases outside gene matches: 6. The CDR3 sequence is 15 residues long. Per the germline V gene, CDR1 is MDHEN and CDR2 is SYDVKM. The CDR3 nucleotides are TGTGCCAGCAGCCGGGGACAGGGAGTCAATCAGCCCCAGCATTTT. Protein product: CASSRGQGVNQPQHF.

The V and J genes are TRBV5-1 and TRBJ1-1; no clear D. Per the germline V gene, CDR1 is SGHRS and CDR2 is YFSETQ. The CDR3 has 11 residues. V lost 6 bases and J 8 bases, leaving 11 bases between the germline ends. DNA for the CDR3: TGCGCCAGCACCTCCGGTAACGAAGCTTTCTTT. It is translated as CASTSGNEAFF.

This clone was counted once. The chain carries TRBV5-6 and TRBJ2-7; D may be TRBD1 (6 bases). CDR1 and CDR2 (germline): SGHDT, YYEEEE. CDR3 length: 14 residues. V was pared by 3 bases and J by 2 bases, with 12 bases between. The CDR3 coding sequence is TGTGCCAGCAGCTCGTGGACAGTGCCCTACGAGCAGTACTTC. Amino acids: CASSSWTVPYEQYF.

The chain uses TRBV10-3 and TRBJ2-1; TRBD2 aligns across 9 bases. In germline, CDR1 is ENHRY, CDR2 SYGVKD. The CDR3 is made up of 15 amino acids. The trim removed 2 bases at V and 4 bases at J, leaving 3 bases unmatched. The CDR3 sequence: CAISEASGEYNEQFF. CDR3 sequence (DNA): TGTGCCATCAGTGAGGCTAGCGGGGAATACAATGAGCAGTTCTTC.

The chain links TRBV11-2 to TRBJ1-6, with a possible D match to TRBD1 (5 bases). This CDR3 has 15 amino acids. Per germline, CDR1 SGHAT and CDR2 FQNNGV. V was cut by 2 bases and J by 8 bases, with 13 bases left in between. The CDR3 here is CASSLSDSAHSPLHF. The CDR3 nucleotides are TGTGCCAGCAGCTTAAGCGACAGCGCTCATTCACCCCTCCACTTT.

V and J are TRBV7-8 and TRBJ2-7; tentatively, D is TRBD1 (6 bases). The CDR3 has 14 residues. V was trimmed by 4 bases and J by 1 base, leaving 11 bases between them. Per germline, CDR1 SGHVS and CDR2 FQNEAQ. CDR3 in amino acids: CASSSNRDSYEQYF. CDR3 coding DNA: TGTGCCAGCAGCTCGAACAGGGATTCCTACGAGCAGTACTTC.

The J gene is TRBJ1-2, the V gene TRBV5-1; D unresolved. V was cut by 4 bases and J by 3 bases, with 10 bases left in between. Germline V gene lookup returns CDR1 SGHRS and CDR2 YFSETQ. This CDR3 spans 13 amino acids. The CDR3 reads CASSASGDYGYTF. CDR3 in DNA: TGCGCCAGCAGCGCCTCCGGGGACTATGGCTACACCTTC. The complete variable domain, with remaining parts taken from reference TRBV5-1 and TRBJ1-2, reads KAGVTQTPRYLIKTRGQQVTLSCSPISGHRSVSWYQQTPGQGLQFLFEYFSETQRNKGNFPGRFSGRQFSNSRSEMNVSTLELGDSALYLCASSASGDYGYTFGSGTRLTVV.